Listed below are T cell receptor beta chains from one sample, sequenced in a study of early T cells in non-severe SARS-CoV-2 infection. TCRdb reprocessed the 5' RACE reads via MiXCR and lists one record per CDR3 protein. Of 70,000 to 80,000 distinct CDR3 sequences listed, around 11% are singletons. Sequenced material: whole blood, taken at baseline. All receptors derive from an adult who was a healthcare worker with PCR-confirmed SARS-CoV-2 infection or an uninfected control (not recorded which). The CDR3 runs from the conserved cysteine through the conserved F or W. Fields, in order: J gene, D gene, V gene, clone size, CDR3 DNA, CDR3 protein. D genes are given only for firm matches. Not all rows give a size; the values are once, few, many and, for expanded clones, a class.

j_gene: TRBJ2-1
d_gene: TRBD2
v_gene: TRBV19
abundance: .
CDR3nt: TGTGCCAGTAGGACTAGCGGGTATAATGAGCAGTTCTTC
CDR3aa: CASRTSGYNEQFF

j_gene: TRBJ1-2
d_gene: .
v_gene: TRBV4-3
abundance: many
CDR3nt: TGCGCCAGCAGCCAAGACCGGACCGACAGTTATGGCTACACCTTC
CDR3aa: CASSQDRTDSYGYTF

j_gene: TRBJ1-1
d_gene: .
v_gene: TRBV28
abundance: many
CDR3nt: TGTGCCAGCAGTTCGGGGGGCTTGGGGACTGAAGCTTTCTTT
CDR3aa: CASSSGGLGTEAFF

j_gene: TRBJ2-1
d_gene: .
v_gene: TRBV24-1
abundance: few
CDR3nt: TGTGCCACCAGTGGAAGCTCCTACAATGAGCAGTTCTTC
CDR3aa: CATSGSSYNEQFF

j_gene: TRBJ2-7
d_gene: TRBD1
v_gene: TRBV5-1
abundance: .
CDR3nt: TGCGCCAGCAGCTTGGGGGACAGGGACCGCACCTACGAGCAGTACTTC
CDR3aa: CASSLGDRDRTYEQYF

j_gene: TRBJ2-5
d_gene: TRBD1
v_gene: TRBV5-1
abundance: .
CDR3nt: TGCGCCAGCAGCGTAATGGGACAGGGTGAGGGAGAGACCCAGTACTTC
CDR3aa: CASSVMGQGEGETQYF

j_gene: TRBJ2-1
d_gene: TRBD2
v_gene: TRBV7-6
abundance: .
CDR3nt: TGTGCCAGCAGCCTTCGACTAGCGGGGTTAAACAATGAGCAGTTCTTC
CDR3aa: CASSLRLAGLNNEQFF

j_gene: TRBJ1-3
d_gene: .
v_gene: TRBV7-9
abundance: many
CDR3nt: TGTGCCAGCAGCCAAGCAATGGGGAGCTCTGGAAACACCATATATTTT
CDR3aa: CASSQAMGSSGNTIYF

j_gene: TRBJ2-7
d_gene: TRBD1
v_gene: TRBV20-1
abundance: .
CDR3nt: TGCAGTGCCCAAGGGACAGGGGGTCCTTCCTACGAGCAGTACTTC
CDR3aa: CSAQGTGGPSYEQYF

j_gene: TRBJ1-4
d_gene: .
v_gene: TRBV6-6
abundance: few
CDR3nt: TGTGCCAGCTCGGGGCGGGGACACGGGGAAAAACTGTTTTTT
CDR3aa: CASSGRGHGEKLFF

j_gene: TRBJ1-2
d_gene: TRBD1
v_gene: TRBV12-3/TRBV12-4
abundance: .
CDR3nt: TGTGCCAGCAGTTTAAGACAGGGAGACTATGGCTACACCTTC
CDR3aa: CASSLRQGDYGYTF

j_gene: TRBJ1-6
d_gene: TRBD1
v_gene: TRBV20-1
abundance: .
CDR3nt: TGCAGTGCTAGTGACAGGGGCCATAATTCACCCCTCCACTTT
CDR3aa: CSASDRGHNSPLHF

j_gene: TRBJ2-7
d_gene: TRBD1
v_gene: TRBV28
abundance: few
CDR3nt: TGTGCCAGCAGCAACTCCGGGACAGGAGTCTACGAGCAGTACTTC
CDR3aa: CASSNSGTGVYEQYF

j_gene: TRBJ1-5
d_gene: .
v_gene: TRBV7-8
abundance: .
CDR3nt: TGTGCCAGCAGCTTAGGGGGTTCTGACCAGCCCCAGCATTTT
CDR3aa: CASSLGGSDQPQHF

j_gene: TRBJ1-5
d_gene: TRBD1
v_gene: TRBV7-2
abundance: many
CDR3nt: TGTGCCAGCAGTTACAGGGGGTCTCTCAATCAGCCCCAGCATTTT
CDR3aa: CASSYRGSLNQPQHF

j_gene: TRBJ2-6
d_gene: .
v_gene: TRBV28
abundance: many
CDR3nt: TGTGCCAGCAGTAGGCAGACTGGGGCCAACGTCCTGACTTTC
CDR3aa: CASSRQTGANVLTF

j_gene: TRBJ2-1
d_gene: TRBD1
v_gene: TRBV24-1
abundance: few
CDR3nt: TGTGCCACCAGTGAGACAGGGGTCAATGAGCAGTTCTTC
CDR3aa: CATSETGVNEQFF

j_gene: TRBJ1-1
d_gene: TRBD1
v_gene: TRBV7-9
abundance: many
CDR3nt: TGTGCCAGCAGCCCGCAGGGGGGTAAGAACACTGAAGCTTTCTTT
CDR3aa: CASSPQGGKNTEAFF

j_gene: TRBJ2-1
d_gene: .
v_gene: TRBV4-1
abundance: .
CDR3nt: TGCGCCAGCAGCCAAGATTCCGGTAATGCCCCCTACAATGAGCAGTTCTTC
CDR3aa: CASSQDSGNAPYNEQFF

j_gene: TRBJ2-7
d_gene: TRBD1
v_gene: TRBV28
abundance: .
CDR3nt: TGTGCCAGCAGCCAGGGACAGGTGCGCGAGCAGTACTTC
CDR3aa: CASSQGQVREQYF

j_gene: TRBJ1-1
d_gene: .
v_gene: TRBV2
abundance: few
CDR3nt: TGTGCCAGCAGTTCGGCGGGGAGGACTGAAGCTTTCTTT
CDR3aa: CASSSAGRTEAFF

j_gene: TRBJ1-6
d_gene: .
v_gene: TRBV20-1
abundance: few
CDR3nt: TGCAGTGCTAGAGCGAATAGGGTTGGACGGGCTAATTCACCCCTCCACTTT
CDR3aa: CSARANRVGRANSPLHF

j_gene: TRBJ1-1
d_gene: .
v_gene: TRBV4-3
abundance: .
CDR3nt: TGCGCCAGCAGCCAAGACGATCAGGGGCGGACTGAAGCTTTCTTT
CDR3aa: CASSQDDQGRTEAFF

j_gene: TRBJ1-2
d_gene: .
v_gene: TRBV28
abundance: .
CDR3nt: TGTGCCAGCAGGACGCCAAACTATGGCTACACCTTC
CDR3aa: CASRTPNYGYTF

j_gene: TRBJ1-5
d_gene: .
v_gene: TRBV19
abundance: .
CDR3nt: TGTGCCAGTAGTCGGACCGGGGAGCAGCCCCAGCATTTT
CDR3aa: CASSRTGEQPQHF

j_gene: TRBJ2-7
d_gene: .
v_gene: TRBV7-6
abundance: .
CDR3nt: TGTGCCAGCAGCTTGAGTACAGGGTTATCGTATGAGCAGTACTTC
CDR3aa: CASSLSTGLSYEQYF

j_gene: TRBJ2-1
d_gene: TRBD1
v_gene: TRBV7-8
abundance: many
CDR3nt: TGTGCCAGCAGCTCCGGACAGGGTAGGGTCAATGAGCAGTTCTTC
CDR3aa: CASSSGQGRVNEQFF

j_gene: TRBJ2-6
d_gene: .
v_gene: TRBV12-3/TRBV12-4
abundance: many
CDR3nt: TGTGCCAGCAGTGGAGGGACAGCACACTCTGGGGCCAACGTCCTGACTTTC
CDR3aa: CASSGGTAHSGANVLTF

j_gene: TRBJ2-1
d_gene: .
v_gene: TRBV2
abundance: many
CDR3nt: TGTGCCAGCAGTGGACGCCCTAGCCTCCAGTTCTTC
CDR3aa: CASSGRPSLQFF

j_gene: TRBJ1-4
d_gene: TRBD1
v_gene: TRBV6-5
abundance: many
CDR3nt: TGTGCCAGCGGTCGGACAGGGCGGAGGGAAAAACTGTTTTTT
CDR3aa: CASGRTGRREKLFF

j_gene: TRBJ2-3
d_gene: .
v_gene: TRBV4-3
abundance: once
CDR3nt: TGCGCCAGCAGCCGTGAGGGGGGGAAAGCCGATACGCAGTATTTT
CDR3aa: CASSREGGKADTQYF

j_gene: TRBJ1-1
d_gene: TRBD1
v_gene: TRBV12-3/TRBV12-4
abundance: .
CDR3nt: TGTGCCAGCAGTCCCCAGGGGGGCACTGAAGCTTTCTTT
CDR3aa: CASSPQGGTEAFF

j_gene: TRBJ1-4
d_gene: .
v_gene: TRBV12-3/TRBV12-4
abundance: few
CDR3nt: TGTGCCAGCAGTTTAGCGCGGGGTTCTAATGAAAAACTGTTTTTT
CDR3aa: CASSLARGSNEKLFF

j_gene: TRBJ2-5
d_gene: .
v_gene: TRBV20-1
abundance: many
CDR3nt: TGCAGTGCAAATGGACTTAAAGAGACCCAGTACTTC
CDR3aa: CSANGLKETQYF

j_gene: TRBJ1-1
d_gene: .
v_gene: TRBV20-1
abundance: .
CDR3nt: TGCAGTGCGAGGAGGAGAGGGGTGAACACTGAAGCTTTCTTT
CDR3aa: CSARRRGVNTEAFF

j_gene: TRBJ2-3
d_gene: .
v_gene: TRBV5-1
abundance: .
CDR3nt: TGCGCCAGCAGCTTGGAACCACGCACAGATACGCAGTATTTT
CDR3aa: CASSLEPRTDTQYF

j_gene: TRBJ2-4
d_gene: .
v_gene: TRBV2
abundance: .
CDR3nt: TGTGCCAGCAGTGGGGCCCGGGGGAAGAAAGCCAAAAACATTCAGTACTTC
CDR3aa: CASSGARGKKAKNIQYF

j_gene: TRBJ1-2
d_gene: TRBD1
v_gene: TRBV18
abundance: few
CDR3nt: TGTGCCAGCTCACCACGCCGGGACAGGGAGGACGGCTACACCTTC
CDR3aa: CASSPRRDREDGYTF

j_gene: TRBJ1-2
d_gene: .
v_gene: TRBV27
abundance: .
CDR3nt: TGTGCCAGCAGTTTCGGGCAGGGAAAAGGCTACACCTTC
CDR3aa: CASSFGQGKGYTF

j_gene: TRBJ2-3
d_gene: TRBD1
v_gene: TRBV24-1
abundance: .
CDR3nt: TGTGCCACCAGTGACCCACTCGGCGGGACAGGGGCCGGAGATACGCAGTATTTT
CDR3aa: CATSDPLGGTGAGDTQYF

j_gene: TRBJ2-3
d_gene: .
v_gene: TRBV2
abundance: .
CDR3nt: TGTGCCAGCAGTGAAGTGGGGGCTCGCACAGATACGCAGTATTTT
CDR3aa: CASSEVGARTDTQYF

j_gene: TRBJ1-1
d_gene: .
v_gene: TRBV27
abundance: many
CDR3nt: TGTGCCAGCAGTCCAGGCATCGGGAACACTGAAGCTTTCTTT
CDR3aa: CASSPGIGNTEAFF